This TCR beta chain was identified in a study of T cell responses to AZD1222 COVID-19 vaccine. Study-wide results and limits: The donor cohort was predominantly white British with a female majority, and clonal diversity may have been underestimated. Sampling captured repertoires only after the peak T cell response. Recipients of two AZD1222 doses showed rising Spike-specific TCR breadth and depth.

Worth noting for this clone: Antigen specificity is unknown.

Germline V gene sequence: CDR1 SGHTA, CDR2 FQGNSA. Trimming stripped 4 bases from V and 4 bases from J, with 8 bases between. The CDR3 has 13 amino acids. The table came from immunoSEQ multiplex PCR; TCRdb's copy has only in-frame clones and leaves some out. The data show roughly 150,000 clones, approximately 89% seen once. Sequencing was performed on peripheral blood, taken on day 0 of MenACWY control vaccination. This TCR derives from an adult in good health. V usage is TRBV7-2 and J usage is TRBJ1-3; D might be TRBD1 (6 bases). CDR3: CASSSDRGNTIYF. The CDR3 DNA reads TGTGCCAGCAGCTCGGACAGAGGAAACACCATATATTTT. Full variable domain (missing parts from reference TRBV7-2 and TRBJ1-3): GAGVSQSPSNKVTEKGKDVELRCDPISGHTALYWYRQSLGQGLEFLIYFQGNSAPDKSGLPSDRFSAERTGGSVSTLTIQRTQQEDSAVYLCASSSDRGNTIYFGEGSWLTVV.